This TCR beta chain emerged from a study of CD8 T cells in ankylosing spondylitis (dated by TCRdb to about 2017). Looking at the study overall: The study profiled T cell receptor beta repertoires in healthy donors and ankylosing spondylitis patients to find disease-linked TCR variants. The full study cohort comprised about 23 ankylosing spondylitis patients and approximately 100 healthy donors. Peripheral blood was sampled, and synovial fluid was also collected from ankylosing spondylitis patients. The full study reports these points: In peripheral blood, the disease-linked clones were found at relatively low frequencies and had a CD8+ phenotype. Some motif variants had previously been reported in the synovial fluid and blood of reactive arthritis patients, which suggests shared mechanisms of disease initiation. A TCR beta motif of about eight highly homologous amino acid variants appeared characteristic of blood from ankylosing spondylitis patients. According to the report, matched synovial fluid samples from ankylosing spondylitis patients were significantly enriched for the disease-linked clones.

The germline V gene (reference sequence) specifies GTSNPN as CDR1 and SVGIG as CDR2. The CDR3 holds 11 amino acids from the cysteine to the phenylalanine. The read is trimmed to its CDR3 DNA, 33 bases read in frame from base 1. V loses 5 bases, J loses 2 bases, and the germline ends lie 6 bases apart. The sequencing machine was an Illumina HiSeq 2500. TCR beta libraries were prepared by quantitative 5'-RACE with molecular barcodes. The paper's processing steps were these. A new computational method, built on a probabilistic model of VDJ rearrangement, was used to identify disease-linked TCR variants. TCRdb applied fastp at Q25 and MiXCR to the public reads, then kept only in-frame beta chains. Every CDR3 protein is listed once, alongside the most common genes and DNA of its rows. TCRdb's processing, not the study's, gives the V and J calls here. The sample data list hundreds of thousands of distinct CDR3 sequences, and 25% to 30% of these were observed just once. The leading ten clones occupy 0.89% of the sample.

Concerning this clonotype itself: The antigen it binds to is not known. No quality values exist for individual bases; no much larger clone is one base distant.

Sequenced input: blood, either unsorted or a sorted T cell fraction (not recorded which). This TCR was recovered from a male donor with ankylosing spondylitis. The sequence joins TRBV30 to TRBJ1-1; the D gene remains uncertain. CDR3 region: CAWLPNTEAFF. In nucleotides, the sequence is TGTGCCTGGCTACCCAACACTGAAGCTTTCTTT.